This T cell receptor (beta chain) was observed in a study of T cell changes during pregnancy in multiple sclerosis (dated by TCRdb to the late 2010s). Regarding the complete study: The study looked at changes in the T cell repertoire across pregnancy in women with multiple sclerosis.

Via the germline V gene, CDR1 is SGHAT and CDR2 FQNNGV. Clipping removes 5 bases from V and 7 bases from J, with 7 as the unmatched junction base count. The CDR3 runs 13 residues from the cysteine to the phenylalanine. Only the CDR3 region is kept as DNA, spanning 39 bases read in frame from base 1. As for this clone: This clone's antigen is unknown. No base quality information exists; no much larger clone differs at one position.

The library was generated by the immunoSEQ multiplex PCR assay. The table was pulled from immuneACCESS by TCRdb, which kept in-frame rearrangements only. Such tables lose some clones; where checked, under half of the loss comes from unresolved V genes, and the rest has no known cause. In this sample the table shows 35,000 to 45,000 clones, about 85% of which occur a single time. The top ten hold over 0.85% of the sample. The sequence derives from a female donor with multiple sclerosis, enrolled in a pregnancy study. The chain was built from TRBV11-2 and TRBJ1-1; 7 central bases correspond to TRBD1. This sample comprised CD4+ T cells from peripheral blood mononuclear cells, obtained after pregnancy. The DNA reads TGTGCCAGCAGCGCATACAGGGGCATTGAAGCTTTCTTT. Its coded protein is CASSAYRGIEAFF.